This T cell receptor (beta chain) was sequenced for a study of CD8+CD57+ T cells in acquired aplastic anemia (dated by TCRdb to the late 2010s). Broadly, across the study: A mean of approximately 3 ug of DNA, ranging from roughly 0.17 to 30 ug, was extracted from sorted CD4+ and CD8+ cells. A CD8+CD57+ expansion meant a frequency higher than the mean frequency seen in healthy subjects.

CDR1 and CDR2 are drawn from the germline V gene: SGHDT, YYEEEE. V is reduced by 2 bases and J by 3 bases, leaving a spacing of 33 bases between them. The CDR3 runs 22 amino acids, cysteine and phenylalanine included. Only CDR3 DNA remains: 66 bases, in frame from the first base. On this clonotype: Its antigen is unknown. No much larger clonotype is one base removed from it; base qualities were not supplied.

Patients chosen for sequencing had shown expansion of CD8+CD57+ cells by flow cytometry. Every patient had severe acquired aplastic anemia, diagnosed using the International Study of Aplastic Anemia and Agranulocytosis and Camitta criteria. No therapy had been received by the patients at the time of blood sampling. The study deep-sequenced TCR repertoires of sorted CD4+ and CD8+ blood T cells from severe aplastic anemia patients and healthy subjects. Patients were enrolled under clinicaltrials.gov protocols 00001620, 01623167, 00001397, 00071045, 00081523 and 00961064 in the USA. Ficoll-Paque density gradient centrifugation was used to isolate peripheral blood mononuclear cells. CD4+ and CD8+ T cells were sorted by FACS or magnetic beads before DNA extraction. Genomic DNA was used as template for profiling of TCR beta VDJ combinations and CDR3 sequences. An Illumina HiSeq 2000 was used for TCR repertoire sequencing. For the original study's pipeline: Repertoire assessment relied on Simpson's diversity index, CDR3 size and DJ length profiles, and TRBV/TRBJ rearrangement plots. The most abundant DNA sequence in the deep sequencing data was taken as the immunodominant clone. CDR3 amino acid sequences were screened for sharing across subjects and compared with published repertoires and the VDJdb database. Using fastp at Q25 and MiXCR, TCRdb reprocessed the public reads and kept productive beta chains. Duplicate CDR3 protein sequences are folded into a single record with the most common DNA and genes. These V and J calls originate from TCRdb's pipeline instead of the authors' own analysis. The sample table contains approximately 300,000 distinct CDR3 sequences; only one count was recorded for 50% to 65% of them. The ten largest clones capture around 1.3% of the sample.

General conclusions and limits of the study: CD8+ Simpson's diversity did not differ significantly between patients and healthy controls (P=0.060). Some 30 CD8+ CDR3 sequences were found to be shared between patients and controls, but these sequences appeared to be highly expressed in patients and within the immunodominant clones of the patients.

This clonotype originated in a human donor with aplastic anemia. This sequence uses TRBV5-6 and TRBJ2-1; the D gene cannot be resolved beyond TRBD1 or TRBD2, each matching 6 bases. What was sequenced was sorted CD4+, CD8+, or CD8+CD57+ T cells (not recorded which) from PBMCs. At the DNA level, the sequence is TGTGCCAGCAGCTTAGATGGGGGGCACCACTGGCTAACTAGCCTTCTCTACAATGAGCAGTTCTTC. It translates as CASSLDGGHHWLTSLLYNEQFF.